This T cell receptor (beta chain) emerged from a study of control samples from healthy donors and cancer patients. Generated by immunoSEQ multiplex PCR, the TCRdb table keeps only in-frame clones and is missing some. Of some 94,000 clones listed, roughly nine tenths are singletons. V lost 0 bases and J lost 0, with 10 bases in between. This CDR3 has 16 residues. Germline values: CDR1 KGHSH, CDR2 LQKENI. The TCR sequence derives from a woman aged 50 to 65 in good health. The gene calls are TRBV18 and TRBJ2-3; TRBD1 is a possible D gene (6 bases). The specimen sequenced was blood. The CDR3 is CASSPPRTVSTDTQYF. The CDR3 DNA sequence: TGTGCCAGCTCACCACCTAGGACAGTGAGCACAGATACGCAGTATTTT.